This T cell receptor (beta chain) stems from a study of cytomegalovirus exposure and HLA in healthy donors. General study findings and limits: TCR beta chains numbering more than 150 were designated cytomegalovirus-associated. In vitro, three CMV-associated chains proved specific for CMV antigens. Reported results showed that the classifier diagnosed cytomegalovirus status with high specificity and sensitivity.

Method: immunoSEQ multiplex PCR; TCRdb's copy keeps in-frame clones and lacks some. The sample has about 58,000 clones, 90% seen once. This CDR3 has 17 amino acids. The V gene's germline CDR1 is SGHVS and CDR2 FNYEAQ. With V trimmed by 1 base and J by 0 bases, 3 bases remained unmatched. On this clone: Antigen unknown.

The source material was PBMCs. The TCR was taken from a man aged 18 to 35 in good health and CMV-seronegative. The rearrangement joins TRBV7-6 to TRBJ2-3; 11 bases map to TRBD2. CDR3 protein: CASSLGTSGSSTDTQYF. The CDR3 bases are TGTGCCAGCAGCTTAGGAACTAGCGGGAGCAGCACAGATACGCAGTATTTT.